This T cell receptor beta chain was sequenced during a study of PD-1 blockade in classical Hodgkin lymphoma. This clone was observed a handful of times. Its antigen is unknown. This CDR3 is built from 11 residues. Germline V gene data show CDR1 as MNHEY and CDR2 as SMNVEV (reference sequence). V was shortened by 10 bases and J by 8 bases, with 14 bases between the two germline ends. Time point: cycle 4 day 1 (C4D1), after around six weeks of nivolumab. Relapse after autologous stem cell transplantation occurred in every patient, and brentuximab vedotin exposure varied. Regarding the study as a whole: Newly diagnosed patients were said to have less baseline TCR diversity than healthy donors did.

The method was immunoSEQ multiplex PCR; TCRdb's version includes in-frame clones alone and lacks a portion of them. The sample lists about 90,000 clones, 75% to 95% occurring once. The chain combines TRBV27 with TRBJ1-2; D is possibly TRBD1 (5 bases). The clonotype was recovered from a human donor with classical Hodgkin lymphoma. The sample in question was peripheral blood mononuclear cells (PBMCs), obtained before the fourth cycle of nivolumab. This chain's CDR3 is CATLGPGGYTF. The DNA of the CDR3 is TGTGCCACCCTGGGGCCAGGGGGCTACACCTTC.